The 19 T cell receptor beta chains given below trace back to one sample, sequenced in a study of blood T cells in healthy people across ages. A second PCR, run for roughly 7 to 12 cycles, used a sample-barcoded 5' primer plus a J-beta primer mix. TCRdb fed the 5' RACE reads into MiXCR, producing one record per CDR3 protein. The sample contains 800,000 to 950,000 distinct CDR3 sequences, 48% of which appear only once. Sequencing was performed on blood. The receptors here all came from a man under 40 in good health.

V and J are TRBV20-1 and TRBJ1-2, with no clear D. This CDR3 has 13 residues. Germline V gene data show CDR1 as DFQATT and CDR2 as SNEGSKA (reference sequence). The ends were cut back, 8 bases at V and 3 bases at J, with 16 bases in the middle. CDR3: CSTPEGGYYGYTF. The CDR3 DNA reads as TGCAGTACCCCCGAGGGAGGTTACTATGGCTACACCTTC.

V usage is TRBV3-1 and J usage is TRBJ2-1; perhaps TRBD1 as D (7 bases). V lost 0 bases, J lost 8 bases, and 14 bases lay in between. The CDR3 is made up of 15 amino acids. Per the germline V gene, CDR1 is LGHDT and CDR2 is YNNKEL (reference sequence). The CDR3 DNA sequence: TGTGCCAGCAGCCAAGATCGTGGAGGGGGCTATGAGCAGTTCTTC. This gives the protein CASSQDRGGGYEQFF.

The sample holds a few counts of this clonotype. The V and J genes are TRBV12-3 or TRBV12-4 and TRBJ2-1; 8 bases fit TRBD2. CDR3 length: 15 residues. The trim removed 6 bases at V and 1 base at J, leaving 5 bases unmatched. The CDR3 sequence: CASRLSGTSYNEQFF. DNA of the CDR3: TGTGCCAGCAGGCTTAGCGGGACGTCCTACAATGAGCAGTTCTTC.

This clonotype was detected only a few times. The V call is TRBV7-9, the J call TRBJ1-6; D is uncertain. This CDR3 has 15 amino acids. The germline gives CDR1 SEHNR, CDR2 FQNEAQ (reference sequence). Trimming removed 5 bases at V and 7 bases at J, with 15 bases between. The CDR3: CASSPPGGQNSPLHF. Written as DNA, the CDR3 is TGTGCCAGCAGCCCCCCAGGAGGGCAGAATTCACCCCTCCACTTT.

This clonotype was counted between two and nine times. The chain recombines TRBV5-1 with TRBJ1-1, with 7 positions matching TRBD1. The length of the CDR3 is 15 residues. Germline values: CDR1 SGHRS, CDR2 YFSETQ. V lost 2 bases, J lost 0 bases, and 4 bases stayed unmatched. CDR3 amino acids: CASSFAGTVNTEAFF. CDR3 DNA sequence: TGCGCCAGCAGCTTCGCCGGGACAGTGAACACTGAAGCTTTCTTT. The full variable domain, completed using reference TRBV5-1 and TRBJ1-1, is KAGVTQTPRYLIKTRGQQVTLSCSPISGHRSVSWYQQTPGQGLQFLFEYFSETQRNKGNFPGRFSGRQFSNSRSEMNVSTLELGDSALYLCASSFAGTVNTEAFFGQGTRLTVV.

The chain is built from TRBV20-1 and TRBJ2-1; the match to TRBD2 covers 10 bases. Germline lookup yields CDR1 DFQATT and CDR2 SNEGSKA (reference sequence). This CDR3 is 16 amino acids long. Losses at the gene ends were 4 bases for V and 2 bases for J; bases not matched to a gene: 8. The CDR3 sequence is CSATNLAGGTYNEQFF. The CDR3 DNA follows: TGCAGTGCTACTAATTTAGCGGGGGGCACCTACAATGAGCAGTTCTTC.

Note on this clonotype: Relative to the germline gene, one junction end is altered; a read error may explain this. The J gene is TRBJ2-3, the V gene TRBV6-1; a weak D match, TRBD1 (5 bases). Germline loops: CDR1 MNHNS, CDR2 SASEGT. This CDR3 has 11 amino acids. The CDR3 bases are TGTGCCAGCAGTGCGACAGTTACGCAGTATTTT. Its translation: CASSATVTQYF.

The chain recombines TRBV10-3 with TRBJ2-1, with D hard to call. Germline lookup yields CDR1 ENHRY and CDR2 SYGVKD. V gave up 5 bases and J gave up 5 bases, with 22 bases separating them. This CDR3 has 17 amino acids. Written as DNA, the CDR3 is TGTGCCATCAGTTTTAATAACTGGGCGGAAATTGACAATGAGCAGTTCTTC. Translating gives CAISFNNWAEIDNEQFF.

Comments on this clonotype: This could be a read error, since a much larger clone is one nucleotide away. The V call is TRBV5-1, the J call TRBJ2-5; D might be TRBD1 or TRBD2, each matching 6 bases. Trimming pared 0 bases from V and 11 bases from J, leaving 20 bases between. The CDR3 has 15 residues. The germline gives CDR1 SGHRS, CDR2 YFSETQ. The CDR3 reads CASSLAPAGEVEQYF. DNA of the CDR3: TGCGCCAGCAGCTTGGCGCCGGCAGGGGAGGTTGAGCAGTACTTC.

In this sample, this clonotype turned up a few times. This CDR3 reads CASSQEAGQVNYGYTF. In DNA form, the CDR3 reads TGCGCCAGCAGCCAAGAGGCGGGACAGGTTAACTATGGCTACACCTTC. The V and J genes are TRBV4-3 and TRBJ1-2; 8 positions agree with TRBD1. The V gene end was trimmed by 0 bases and the J gene end by 1 base; junction bases not matched to a gene: 4. CDR3 size: 16 residues. Germline lookup yields CDR1 LGHNA and CDR2 YSLEER.

The CDR3 protein is CASSVAGTGTQYF. Written as DNA, the CDR3 is TGTGCCAGCAGTGTGGCAGGCACTGGGACCCAGTACTTC. The chain combines TRBV28 with TRBJ2-5, with D uncertain. The CDR3 sequence is 13 residues long. With 5 bases removed from V and 7 bases from J, the gap between germline ends came to 14 bases. Germline V lookup: CDR1 MDHEN, CDR2 SYDVKM.

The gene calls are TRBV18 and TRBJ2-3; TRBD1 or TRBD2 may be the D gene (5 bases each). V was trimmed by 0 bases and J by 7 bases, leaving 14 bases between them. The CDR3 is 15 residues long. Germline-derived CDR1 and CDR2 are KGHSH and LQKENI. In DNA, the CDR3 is TGTGCCAGCTCACCACCGGCCGGGGCAGGATATACGCAGTATTTT. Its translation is CASSPPAGAGYTQYF.

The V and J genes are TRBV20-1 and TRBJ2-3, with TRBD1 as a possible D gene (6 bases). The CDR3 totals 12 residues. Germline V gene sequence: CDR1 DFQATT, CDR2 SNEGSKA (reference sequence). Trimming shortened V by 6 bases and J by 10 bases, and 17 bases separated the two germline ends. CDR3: CSAGPVGAAQYF. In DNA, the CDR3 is TGCAGTGCGGGACCAGTGGGGGCAGCGCAGTATTTT.

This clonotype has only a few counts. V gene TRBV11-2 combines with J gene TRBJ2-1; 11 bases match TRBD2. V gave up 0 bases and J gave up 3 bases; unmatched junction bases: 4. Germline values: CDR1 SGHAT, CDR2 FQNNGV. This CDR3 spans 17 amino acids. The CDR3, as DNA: TGTGCCAGCAGCTTAGACGTTCTAGCGGGGGGCTACAATGAGCAGTTCTTC. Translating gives CASSLDVLAGGYNEQFF.

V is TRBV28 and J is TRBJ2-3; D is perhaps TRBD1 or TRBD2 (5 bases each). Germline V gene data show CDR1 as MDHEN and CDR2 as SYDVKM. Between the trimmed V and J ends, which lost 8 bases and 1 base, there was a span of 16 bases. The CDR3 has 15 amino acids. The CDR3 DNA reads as TGTGCCAGCTTCCCGGTGAGGGGCGGCACAGATACGCAGTATTTT. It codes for CASFPVRGGTDTQYF.

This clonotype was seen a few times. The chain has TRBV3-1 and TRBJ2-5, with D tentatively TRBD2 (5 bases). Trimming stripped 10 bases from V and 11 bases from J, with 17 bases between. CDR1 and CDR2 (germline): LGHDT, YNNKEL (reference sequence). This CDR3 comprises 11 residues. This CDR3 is CATTQGGGQYF. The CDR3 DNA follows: TGTGCCACCACACAAGGCGGCGGGCAGTACTTC.

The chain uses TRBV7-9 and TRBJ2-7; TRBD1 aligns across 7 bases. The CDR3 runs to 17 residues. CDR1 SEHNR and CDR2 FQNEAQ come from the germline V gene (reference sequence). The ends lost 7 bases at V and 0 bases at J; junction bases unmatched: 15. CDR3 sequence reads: CASMRQGSNTNSYEQYF. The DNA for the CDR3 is TGTGCCAGCATGAGACAGGGCTCGAATACGAACTCCTACGAGCAGTACTTC.

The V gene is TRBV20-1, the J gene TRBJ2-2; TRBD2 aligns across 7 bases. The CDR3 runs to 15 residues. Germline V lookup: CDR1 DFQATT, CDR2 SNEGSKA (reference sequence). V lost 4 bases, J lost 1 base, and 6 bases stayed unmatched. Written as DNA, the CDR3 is TGCAGTGCTATCTGGGCGGGGGAGAACACCGGGGAGCTGTTTTTT. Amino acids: CSAIWAGENTGELFF.

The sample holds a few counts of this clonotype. The CDR3 nucleotides read TGTGCCATCAGTTTCGAACAGGGGAACTACGAGCAGTACTTC. This translates into CAISFEQGNYEQYF. The chain recombines TRBV10-3 with TRBJ2-7; 7 nucleotides match TRBD1. Germline V gene data show CDR1 as ENHRY and CDR2 as SYGVKD. V shed 5 bases and J 3 bases; nucleotides not matched to a gene: 7. CDR3 length: 14 amino acids.